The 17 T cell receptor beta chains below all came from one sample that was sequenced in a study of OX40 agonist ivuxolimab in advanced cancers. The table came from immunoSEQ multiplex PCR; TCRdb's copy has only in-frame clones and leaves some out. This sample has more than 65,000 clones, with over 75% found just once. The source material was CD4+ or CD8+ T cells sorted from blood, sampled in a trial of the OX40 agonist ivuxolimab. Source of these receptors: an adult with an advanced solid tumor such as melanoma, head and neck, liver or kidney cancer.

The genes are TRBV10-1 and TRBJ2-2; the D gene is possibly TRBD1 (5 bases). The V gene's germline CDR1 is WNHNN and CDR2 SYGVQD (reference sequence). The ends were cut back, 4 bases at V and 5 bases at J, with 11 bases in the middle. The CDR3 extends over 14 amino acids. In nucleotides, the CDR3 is TGCGCCAGCAGTGCTGGACACCGTACCGGGGAGCTGTTTTTT. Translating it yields CASSAGHRTGELFF.

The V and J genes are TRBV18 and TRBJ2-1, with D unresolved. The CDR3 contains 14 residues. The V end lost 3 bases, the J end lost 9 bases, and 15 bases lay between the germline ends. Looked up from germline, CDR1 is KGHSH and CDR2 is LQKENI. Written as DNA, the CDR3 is TGTGCCAGCTCACCTGGGTCCCTGCAAAGTGAGCAGTTCTTC. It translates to CASSPGSLQSEQFF.

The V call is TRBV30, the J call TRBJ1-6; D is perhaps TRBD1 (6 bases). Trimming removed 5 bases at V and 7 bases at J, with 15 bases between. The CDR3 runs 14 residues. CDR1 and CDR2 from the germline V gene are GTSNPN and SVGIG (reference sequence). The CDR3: CAWGNRVGNSPLHF. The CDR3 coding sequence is TGTGCCTGGGGTAACAGGGTAGGGAATTCACCCCTCCACTTT.

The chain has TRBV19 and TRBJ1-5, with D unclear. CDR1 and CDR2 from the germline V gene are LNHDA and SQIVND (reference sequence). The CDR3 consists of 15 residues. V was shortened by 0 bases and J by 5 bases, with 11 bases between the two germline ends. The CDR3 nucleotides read TGTGCCAGTAGTATAGATAGACCTGGGGATCAGCCCCAGCATTTT. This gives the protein CASSIDRPGDQPQHF.

The CDR3 is CASSYSGQGAETQYF. CDR3 coding DNA: TGTGCCAGCAGTTATTCCGGACAGGGGGCTGAGACCCAGTACTTC. The V call is TRBV6-5, the J call TRBJ2-5; 11 bases are shared with TRBD1. The germline CDR1 and CDR2 sequences are MNHEY and SVGAGI. V lost 3 bases to trimming and J lost 5 bases; unmatched junction nucleotides: 5. This CDR3 region has 15 residues.

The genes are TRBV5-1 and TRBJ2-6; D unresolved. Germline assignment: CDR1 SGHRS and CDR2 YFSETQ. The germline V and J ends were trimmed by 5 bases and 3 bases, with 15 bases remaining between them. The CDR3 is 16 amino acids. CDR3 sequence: CASSTRSGGGANVLTF. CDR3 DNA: TGCGCCAGCAGTACCAGGAGTGGTGGTGGGGCCAACGTCCTGACTTTC.

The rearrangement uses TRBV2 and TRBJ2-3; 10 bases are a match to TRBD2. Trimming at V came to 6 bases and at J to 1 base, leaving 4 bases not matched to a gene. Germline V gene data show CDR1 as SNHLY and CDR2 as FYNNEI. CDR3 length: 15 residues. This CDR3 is CASRETSGRTDTQYF. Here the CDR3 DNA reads TGTGCCAGCAGGGAGACTAGCGGGCGCACAGATACGCAGTATTTT.

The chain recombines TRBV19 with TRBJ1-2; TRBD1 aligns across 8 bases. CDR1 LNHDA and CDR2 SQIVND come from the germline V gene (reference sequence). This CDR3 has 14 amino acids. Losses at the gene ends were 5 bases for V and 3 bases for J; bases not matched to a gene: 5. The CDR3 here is CASSSDRDHYGYTF. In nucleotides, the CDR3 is TGTGCCAGTAGTTCGGACAGGGACCACTATGGCTACACCTTC. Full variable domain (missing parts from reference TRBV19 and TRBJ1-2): DGGITQSPKYLFRKEGQNVTLSCEQNLNHDAMYWYRQDPGQGLRLIYYSQIVNDFQKGDIAEGYSVSREKKESFPLTVTSAQKNPTAFYLCASSSDRDHYGYTFGSGTRLTVV.

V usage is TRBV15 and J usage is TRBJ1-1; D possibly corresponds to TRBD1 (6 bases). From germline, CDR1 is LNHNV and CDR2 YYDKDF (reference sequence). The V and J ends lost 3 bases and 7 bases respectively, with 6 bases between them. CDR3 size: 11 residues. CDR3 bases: TGTGCCACCAGCAGGACAGGTGAAGCTTTCTTT. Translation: CATSRTGEAFF.

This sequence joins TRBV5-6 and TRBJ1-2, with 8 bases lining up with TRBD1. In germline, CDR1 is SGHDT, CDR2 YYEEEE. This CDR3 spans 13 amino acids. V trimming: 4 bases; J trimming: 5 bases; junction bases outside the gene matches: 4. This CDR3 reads CASSPGQAYGYTF. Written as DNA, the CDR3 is TGTGCCAGCAGCCCGGGACAGGCATATGGCTACACCTTC.

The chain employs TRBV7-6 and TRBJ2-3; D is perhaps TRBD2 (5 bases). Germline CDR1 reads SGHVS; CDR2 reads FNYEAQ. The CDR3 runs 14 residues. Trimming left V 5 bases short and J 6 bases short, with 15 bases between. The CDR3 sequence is CASSQRLNGDTQYF. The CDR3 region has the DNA TGTGCCAGCAGCCAACGACTAAATGGCGATACGCAGTATTTT.

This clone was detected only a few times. This CDR3 is CASSLGSGNNQPQHF. DNA for the CDR3: TGTGCCAGCAGCTTAGGGTCAGGGAACAATCAGCCCCAGCATTTT. The chain has TRBV7-2 and TRBJ1-5, with D tentatively TRBD1 (5 bases). The CDR3 length is 15 residues. From germline, CDR1 is SGHTA and CDR2 FQGNSA. V was clipped by 1 base and J by 3 bases, with 10 bases between them.

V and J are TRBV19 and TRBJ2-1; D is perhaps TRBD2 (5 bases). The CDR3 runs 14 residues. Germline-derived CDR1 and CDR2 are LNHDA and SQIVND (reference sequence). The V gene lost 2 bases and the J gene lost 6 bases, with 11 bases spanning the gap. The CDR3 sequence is CASSIMPTSNEQFF. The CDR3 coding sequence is TGTGCCAGTAGTATAATGCCAACTAGCAATGAGCAGTTCTTC.

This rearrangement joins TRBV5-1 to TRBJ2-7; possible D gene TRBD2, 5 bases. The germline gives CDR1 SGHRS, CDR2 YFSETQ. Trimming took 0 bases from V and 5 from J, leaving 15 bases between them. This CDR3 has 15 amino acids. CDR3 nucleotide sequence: TGCGCCAGCAGCTTGGTCATCACGAGGGCCAACGAGCAGTACTTC. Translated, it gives CASSLVITRANEQYF.

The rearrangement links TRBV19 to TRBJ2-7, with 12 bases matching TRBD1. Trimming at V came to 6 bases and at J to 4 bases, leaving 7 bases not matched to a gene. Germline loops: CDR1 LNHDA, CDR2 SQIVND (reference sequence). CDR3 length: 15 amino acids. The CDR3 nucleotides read TGTGCCAGTAGCATGGGGACAGGGGGCTCTTACGAGCAGTACTTC. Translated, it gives CASSMGTGGSYEQYF.

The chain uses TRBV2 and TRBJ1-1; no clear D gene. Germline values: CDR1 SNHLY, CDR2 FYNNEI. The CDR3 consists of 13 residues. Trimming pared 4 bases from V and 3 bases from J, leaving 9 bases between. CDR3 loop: CASSVHQDTEAFF. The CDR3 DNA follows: TGTGCCAGCAGTGTACACCAAGACACTGAAGCTTTCTTT. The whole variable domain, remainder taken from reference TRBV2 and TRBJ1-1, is EPEVTQTPSHQVTQMGQEVILRCVPISNHLYFYWYRQILGQKVEFLVSFYNNEISEKSEIFDDQFSVERPDGSNFTLKIRSTKLEDSAMYFCASSVHQDTEAFFGQGTRLTVV.

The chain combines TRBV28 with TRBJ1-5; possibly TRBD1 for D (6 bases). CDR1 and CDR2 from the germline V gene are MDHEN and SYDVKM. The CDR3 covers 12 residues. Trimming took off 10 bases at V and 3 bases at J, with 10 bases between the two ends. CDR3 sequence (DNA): TGTGCCATTACAGGGCCCAATCAGCCCCAGCATTTT. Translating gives CAITGPNQPQHF.